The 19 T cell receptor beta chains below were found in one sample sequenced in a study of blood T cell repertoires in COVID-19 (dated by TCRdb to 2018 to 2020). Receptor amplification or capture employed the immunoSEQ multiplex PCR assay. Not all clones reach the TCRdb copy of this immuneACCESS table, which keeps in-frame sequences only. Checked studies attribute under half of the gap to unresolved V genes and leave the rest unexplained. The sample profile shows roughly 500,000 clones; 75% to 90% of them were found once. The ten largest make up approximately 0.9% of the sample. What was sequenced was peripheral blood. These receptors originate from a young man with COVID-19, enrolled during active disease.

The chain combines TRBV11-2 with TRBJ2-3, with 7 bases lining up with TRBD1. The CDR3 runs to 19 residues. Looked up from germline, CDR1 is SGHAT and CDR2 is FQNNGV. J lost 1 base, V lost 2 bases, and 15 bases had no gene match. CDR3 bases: TGTGCCAGCAGCTTACCCCGACAGGGTAGACAGTATGGCACAGATACGCAGTATTTT. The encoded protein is CASSLPRQGRQYGTDTQYF.

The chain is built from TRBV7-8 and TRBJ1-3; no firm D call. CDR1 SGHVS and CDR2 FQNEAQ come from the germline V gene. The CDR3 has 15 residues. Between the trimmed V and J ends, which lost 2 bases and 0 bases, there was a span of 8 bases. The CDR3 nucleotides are TGTGCCAGCAGCTTACAGGCCTTCTCTGGAAACACCATATATTTT. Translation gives CASSLQAFSGNTIYF.

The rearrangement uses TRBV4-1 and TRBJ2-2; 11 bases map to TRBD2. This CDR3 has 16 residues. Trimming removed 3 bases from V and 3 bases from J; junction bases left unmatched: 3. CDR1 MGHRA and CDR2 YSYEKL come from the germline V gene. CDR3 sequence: CASSHTSGRDTGELFF. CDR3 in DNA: TGCGCCAGCAGCCACACTAGCGGGAGAGACACCGGGGAGCTGTTTTTT.

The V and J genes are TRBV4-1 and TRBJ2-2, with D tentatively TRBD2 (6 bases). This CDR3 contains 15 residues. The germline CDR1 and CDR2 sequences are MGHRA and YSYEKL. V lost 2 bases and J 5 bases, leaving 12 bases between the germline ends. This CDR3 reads CASSQTGVSTGELFF. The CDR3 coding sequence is TGCGCCAGCAGCCAAACGGGAGTATCTACCGGGGAGCTGTTTTTT.

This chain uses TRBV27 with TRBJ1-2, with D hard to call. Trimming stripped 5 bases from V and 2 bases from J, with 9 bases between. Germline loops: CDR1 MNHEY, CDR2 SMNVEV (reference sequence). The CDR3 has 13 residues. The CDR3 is CASSPGENYGYTF. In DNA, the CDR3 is TGTGCCAGCAGTCCAGGCGAAAACTATGGCTACACCTTC.

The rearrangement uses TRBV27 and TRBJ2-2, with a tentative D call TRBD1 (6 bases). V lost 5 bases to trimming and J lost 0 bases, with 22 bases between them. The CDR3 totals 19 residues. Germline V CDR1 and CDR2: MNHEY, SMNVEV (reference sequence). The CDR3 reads CASSPSPWTSGANTGELFF. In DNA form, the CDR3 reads TGTGCCAGCAGTCCGTCCCCTTGGACCTCAGGGGCGAACACCGGGGAGCTGTTTTTT.

The CDR3 spells CASSLGPGLAGEQFF. The DNA for the CDR3 is TGCGCCAGCAGCTTGGGGCCGGGACTAGCGGGCGAGCAGTTCTTC. The V gene is TRBV5-1, the J gene TRBJ2-1, with 12 bases identical to TRBD2. The CDR3 totals 15 residues. The V segment lost 0 bases and the J segment 10 bases; nucleotides outside the gene matches: 5. The germline gives CDR1 SGHRS, CDR2 YFSETQ.

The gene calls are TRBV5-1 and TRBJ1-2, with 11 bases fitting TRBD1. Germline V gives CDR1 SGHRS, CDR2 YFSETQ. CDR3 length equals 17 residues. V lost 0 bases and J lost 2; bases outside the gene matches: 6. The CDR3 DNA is TGCGCCAGCAGCTTGGACGGACAGGGGGCTGAGAACTATGGCTACACCTTC. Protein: CASSLDGQGAENYGYTF.

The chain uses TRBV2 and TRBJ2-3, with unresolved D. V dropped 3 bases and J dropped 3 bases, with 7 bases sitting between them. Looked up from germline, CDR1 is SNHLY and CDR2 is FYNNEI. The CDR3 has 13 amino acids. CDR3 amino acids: CASSDSRTDTQYF. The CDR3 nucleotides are TGTGCCAGCAGTGATAGCCGTACAGATACGCAGTATTTT.

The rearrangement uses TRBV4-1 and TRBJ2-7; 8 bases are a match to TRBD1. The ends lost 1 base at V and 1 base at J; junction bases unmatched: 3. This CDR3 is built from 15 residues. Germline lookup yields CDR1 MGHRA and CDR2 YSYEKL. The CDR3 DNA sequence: TGCGCCAGCAGCCAAGTGGGGGACAGGTCCTACGAGCAGTACTTC. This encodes CASSQVGDRSYEQYF.

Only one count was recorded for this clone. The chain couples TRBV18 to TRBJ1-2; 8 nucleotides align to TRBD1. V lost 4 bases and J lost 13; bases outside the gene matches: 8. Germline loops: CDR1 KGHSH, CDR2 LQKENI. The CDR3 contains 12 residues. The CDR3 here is CASSLGTGTSTF. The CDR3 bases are TGTGCCAGCTCACTCGGGACAGGAACCAGCACCTTC.

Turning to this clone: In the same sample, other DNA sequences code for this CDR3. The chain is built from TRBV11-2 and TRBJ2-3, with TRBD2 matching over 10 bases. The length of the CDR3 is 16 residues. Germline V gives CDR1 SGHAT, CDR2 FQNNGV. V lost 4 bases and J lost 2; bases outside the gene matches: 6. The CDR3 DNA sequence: TGTGCCAGCAGCTATACAGCGGGGGGGTACACAGATACGCAGTATTTT. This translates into CASSYTAGGYTDTQYF.

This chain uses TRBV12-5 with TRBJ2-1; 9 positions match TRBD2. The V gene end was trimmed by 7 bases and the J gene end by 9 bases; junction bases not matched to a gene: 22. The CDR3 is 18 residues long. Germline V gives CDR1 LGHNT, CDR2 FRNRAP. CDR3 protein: CASAPLSRLAGGPPEQFF. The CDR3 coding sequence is TGTGCTAGTGCTCCCTTGTCCCGCCTGGCGGGAGGGCCCCCTGAGCAGTTCTTC. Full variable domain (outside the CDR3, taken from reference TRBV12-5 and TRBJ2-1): DARVTQTPRHKVTEMGQEVTMRCQPILGHNTVFWYRQTMMQGLELLAYFRNRAPLDDSGMPKDRFSAEMPDATLATLKIQPSEPRDSAVYFCASAPLSRLAGGPPEQFFGPGTRLTVL.

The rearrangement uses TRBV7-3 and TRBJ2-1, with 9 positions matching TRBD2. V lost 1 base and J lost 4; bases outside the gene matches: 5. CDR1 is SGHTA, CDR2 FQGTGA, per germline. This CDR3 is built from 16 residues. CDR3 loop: CASSLSWREGYNEQFF. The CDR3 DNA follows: TGTGCCAGCAGCTTAAGTTGGCGGGAGGGGTACAATGAGCAGTTCTTC.

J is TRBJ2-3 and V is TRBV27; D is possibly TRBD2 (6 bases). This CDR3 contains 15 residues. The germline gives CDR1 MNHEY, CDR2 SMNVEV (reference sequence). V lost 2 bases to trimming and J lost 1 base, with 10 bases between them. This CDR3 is CASSLRLAGTDTQYF. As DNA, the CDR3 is TGTGCCAGCAGTTTAAGGTTAGCGGGCACAGATACGCAGTATTTT.

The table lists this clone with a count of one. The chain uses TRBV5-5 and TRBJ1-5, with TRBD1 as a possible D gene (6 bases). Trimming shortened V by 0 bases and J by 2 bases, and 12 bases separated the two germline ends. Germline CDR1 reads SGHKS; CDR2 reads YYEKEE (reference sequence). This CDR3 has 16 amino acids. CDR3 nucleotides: TGTGCCAGCAGCTTGGGTACAGGGCTGGGCAATCAGCCCCAGCATTTT. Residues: CASSLGTGLGNQPQHF.

The DNA for the CDR3 is TGCGCCAGCAGCTACGACTCCGCCTACAATGAGCAGTTCTTC. Translation: CASSYDSAYNEQFF. The chain combines TRBV5-1 with TRBJ2-1, with D unresolved. CDR1 is SGHRS and CDR2 is YFSETQ in the germline V gene. V dropped 3 bases and J dropped 2 bases, with 9 bases sitting between them. The CDR3 is 14 residues long.

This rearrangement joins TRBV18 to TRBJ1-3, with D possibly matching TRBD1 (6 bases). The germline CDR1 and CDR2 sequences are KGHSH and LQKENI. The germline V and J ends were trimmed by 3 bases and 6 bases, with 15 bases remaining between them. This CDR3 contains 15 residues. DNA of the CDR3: TGTGCCAGCTCACCTTCCCAGGGGTTGGAAAACACCATATATTTT. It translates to CASSPSQGLENTIYF.

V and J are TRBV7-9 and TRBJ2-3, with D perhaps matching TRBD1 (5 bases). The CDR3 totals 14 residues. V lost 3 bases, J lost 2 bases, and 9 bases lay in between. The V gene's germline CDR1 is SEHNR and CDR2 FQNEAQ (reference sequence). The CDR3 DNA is TGTGCCAGCAGCTTTGGCAGGGACACAGATACGCAGTATTTT. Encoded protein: CASSFGRDTDTQYF. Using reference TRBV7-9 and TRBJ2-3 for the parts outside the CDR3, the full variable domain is DTGVSQNPRHKITKRGQNVTFRCDPISEHNRLYWYRQTLGQGPEFLTYFQNEAQLEKSRLLSDRFSAERPKGSFSTLEIQRTEQGDSAMYLCASSFGRDTDTQYFGPGTRLTVL.